The rows below give T cell receptor beta chains drawn from one sample of a study of blood T cell repertoires in COVID-19. Measured with immunoSEQ multiplex PCR; TCRdb has only the in-frame clones, and not every one. Here the sample spans approximately 40,000 clones, around 90% being singletons. Sample: peripheral blood. The receptors come from a woman older than 75 with acute or convalescent COVID-19. Both conserved end residues are part of each CDR3. Fields, in order: J gene, V gene, D gene, clone size, CDR3 DNA, CDR3 protein. A D gene is named only where the DNA matches it firmly. Only some rows state a clone size, as once, few, many or a class for expanded clones.

J: TRBJ2-5; V: TRBV5-4; D: TRBD2; size: -; DNA: TGTGCCAGCAGCTTGGGCGGGGGGGCCGAAGAGACCCAGTACTTC; CDR3: CASSLGGGAEETQYF
J: TRBJ1-3; V: TRBV10-3; D: TRBD1; size: once; DNA: TGTGCCATCAGTGCGTGGGGGACAGGGGCTAACCCGACAACGCCTGGAAACACCATATATTTT; CDR3: CAISAWGTGANPTTPGNTIYF
J: TRBJ1-3; V: TRBV30; D: -; size: few; DNA: TGTGCCTGGAGTGTTTCCAGGAGGGGAAACACCATATATTTT; CDR3: CAWSVSRRGNTIYF
J: TRBJ1-1; V: TRBV19; D: -; size: -; DNA: TGTGCCAGTAGTATTAGTGGAGGCTCCGTGAACACTGAAGCTTTCTTT; CDR3: CASSISGGSVNTEAFF
J: TRBJ2-2; V: TRBV27; D: -; size: few; DNA: TGTGCCAGCAGTTCCGGGACTGTGAACACCGGGGAGCTGTTTTTT; CDR3: CASSSGTVNTGELFF
J: TRBJ2-3; V: TRBV23-1; D: TRBD2; size: -; DNA: TGCGCCAGCAGTCAATCAAGACTAGCGGGGGGATACCGGGATACGCAGTATTTT; CDR3: CASSQSRLAGGYRDTQYF
J: TRBJ2-3; V: TRBV25-1; D: -; size: -; DNA: TGTGCCAGCAGTGACAGGTCTAGCACAGATACGCAGTATTTT; CDR3: CASSDRSSTDTQYF
J: TRBJ2-7; V: TRBV5-5; D: -; size: -; DNA: TGTGCCAGCAGCTTGGAGGCAGGGGCCTACGAGCAGTACTTC; CDR3: CASSLEAGAYEQYF
J: TRBJ1-3; V: TRBV3-1/TRBV3-2; D: -; size: -; DNA: TGTGCCAGCAGCCAGTTCCTACGGGTCCTCCCCTTCTCTGGAAACACCATATATTTT; CDR3: CASSQFLRVLPFSGNTIYF
J: TRBJ2-4; V: TRBV3-1/TRBV3-2; D: -; size: -; DNA: TGTGCCAGCAGCCAATACGGGGGGCATTTAAACATTCAGTACTTC; CDR3: CASSQYGGHLNIQYF
J: TRBJ2-5; V: TRBV21-1; D: -; size: -; DNA: TGTGCCAGCAGACGAATGGGACAGGGATACCGTCCCCAAGAGACCCAGTACTTC; CDR3: CASRRMGQGYRPQETQYF
J: TRBJ2-1; V: TRBV20-1; D: TRBD2; size: -; DNA: TGCAGTGCTAATAGCGGGAGACCAATCTTC; CDR3: CSANSGRPIF
J: TRBJ2-1; V: TRBV7-3; D: -; size: few; DNA: TGTGCCAGCAGCTTAGAAGGCCCTGAGGGTGAGCAGTTCTTC; CDR3: CASSLEGPEGEQFF
J: TRBJ1-1; V: TRBV2; D: -; size: -; DNA: TGTGCCAGCACCCAAGGAGAGAACACTGAAGCTTTCTTT; CDR3: CASTQGENTEAFF
J: TRBJ2-5; V: TRBV3-1/TRBV3-2; D: TRBD2; size: -; DNA: TGTGCCAGCAGCCAAGGACGGAATAGCGGGGTGACCCAGTACTTC; CDR3: CASSQGRNSGVTQYF
J: TRBJ1-5; V: TRBV19; D: -; size: -; DNA: TGTGCCAGTAGACAGGGCTTTAACAATCAGCCCCAGCATTTT; CDR3: CASRQGFNNQPQHF
J: TRBJ1-2; V: TRBV29-1; D: TRBD1; size: once; DNA: TGCAGCGTGGTGACAGGGGAAAATGGCTACACCTTC; CDR3: CSVVTGENGYTF
J: TRBJ1-2; V: TRBV11-2; D: -; size: -; DNA: TGTGCCAGCAGCCAGAGGCAGGGCTATGGCTACACCTTC; CDR3: CASSQRQGYGYTF
J: TRBJ2-1; V: TRBV9; D: TRBD2; size: -; DNA: TGTGCCAGCAGTGGCCCCCGACTAGCGGGGGTGAATGAGCAGTTCTTC; CDR3: CASSGPRLAGVNEQFF
J: TRBJ2-3; V: TRBV9; D: TRBD2; size: -; DNA: TGTGCCAGCAGCGTAAAGGGGAGGGCAGATACGCAGTATTTT; CDR3: CASSVKGRADTQYF
J: TRBJ2-1; V: TRBV7-9; D: TRBD1; size: -; DNA: TGTGCCAGCAGCGCTAGCGCAGGGACAGGGTCATCCTACAATGAGCAGTTCTTC; CDR3: CASSASAGTGSSYNEQFF
J: TRBJ1-2; V: TRBV4-1; D: TRBD1; size: once; DNA: TGCGCCAGCAGCCAAAGGACAGGGGGCTACTATGGCTACACCTTC; CDR3: CASSQRTGGYYGYTF
J: TRBJ1-4; V: TRBV7-9; D: -; size: -; DNA: TGTGCCAGCAGCCCGATCCGGGGGGCGGCCACTAATGAAAAACTGTTTTTT; CDR3: CASSPIRGAATNEKLFF
J: TRBJ2-3; V: TRBV5-1; D: TRBD1; size: -; DNA: TGCGCCAGCTTCTCGACAGGGGGCACAGATACGCAGTATTTT; CDR3: CASFSTGGTDTQYF
J: TRBJ2-7; V: TRBV12-3/TRBV12-4; D: TRBD1; size: -; DNA: TGTGCCAGCAGGCGACAGGGTGGCGAGCAGTACTTC; CDR3: CASRRQGGEQYF
J: TRBJ2-2; V: TRBV3-1/TRBV3-2; D: -; size: -; DNA: TGTGCCAGCAGCCAGCAGGGGATCGGGGAGCTGTTTTTT; CDR3: CASSQQGIGELFF
J: TRBJ1-2; V: TRBV2; D: TRBD1; size: few; DNA: TGTGCCAGCAGTACTCCGACAGGGATCGCCTACACCTTC; CDR3: CASSTPTGIAYTF
J: TRBJ1-2; V: TRBV19; D: TRBD1; size: -; DNA: TGTGCCAGTAGCTCCGGGACAGGGAACTATGGCTACACCTTC; CDR3: CASSSGTGNYGYTF
J: TRBJ1-1; V: TRBV4-1; D: TRBD1; size: -; DNA: TGCGCCAGCAGCCAAGATGGATCGGGTTGGAACAGGGGCACTGAAGCTTTCTTT; CDR3: CASSQDGSGWNRGTEAFF
J: TRBJ1-2; V: TRBV11-2; D: -; size: few; DNA: TGTGCCAGCAGCTTTGAGGGTAATGGCTACACCTTC; CDR3: CASSFEGNGYTF
J: TRBJ1-1; V: TRBV19; D: -; size: -; DNA: TGTGCCAGTAGTTCCAGGGCCAGGGACACTGAAGCTTTCTTT; CDR3: CASSSRARDTEAFF
J: TRBJ2-3; V: TRBV7-2; D: -; size: -; DNA: TGTGCCACCGGGGGGACAGGAATAAGGACAGATACGCAGTATTTT; CDR3: CATGGTGIRTDTQYF
J: TRBJ1-2; V: TRBV12-3/TRBV12-4; D: -; size: -; DNA: TGTGCCAGCAGGCGGATGAGGGACTATGGCTACACCTTC; CDR3: CASRRMRDYGYTF
J: TRBJ2-1; V: TRBV18; D: TRBD2; size: -; DNA: TGTGCCAGCTCACGAGCGGGACTAGCGGGGGGGAGGATCTACAATGAGCAGTTCTTC; CDR3: CASSRAGLAGGRIYNEQFF
J: TRBJ2-3; V: TRBV3-1/TRBV3-2; D: TRBD2; size: -; DNA: TGTGCCAGCAGCCAAAGCTCGACTAGCGGGGGGGCAGTAGATACGCAGTATTTT; CDR3: CASSQSSTSGGAVDTQYF
J: TRBJ1-1; V: TRBV10-3; D: -; size: -; DNA: TGTGCCATCAGTGGGACCGGGACATTGAACACTGAAGCTTTCTTT; CDR3: CAISGTGTLNTEAFF
J: TRBJ1-2; V: TRBV19; D: TRBD1; size: few; DNA: TGTGCCAGTAGTGTCAACCGGGACAGGGATTCTCTCGGCTATGGCTACACCTTC; CDR3: CASSVNRDRDSLGYGYTF
J: TRBJ2-7; V: TRBV5-1; D: TRBD2; size: -; DNA: TGCGCCAGCAGCCTCGGGGCTAGCGGTTCCTACGAGCAGTACTTC; CDR3: CASSLGASGSYEQYF
J: TRBJ1-2; V: TRBV4-1; D: TRBD1; size: -; DNA: TGCGCCAGCAGCCAAGGGGACAGGGTGTACGGCTACACCTTC; CDR3: CASSQGDRVYGYTF
J: TRBJ1-2; V: TRBV2; D: TRBD1; size: -; DNA: TGTGCCAGCAGTTATAGGGACAGGGACTATGGCTACACCTTC; CDR3: CASSYRDRDYGYTF
J: TRBJ2-7; V: TRBV2; D: TRBD1; size: -; DNA: TGTGCCAGCCGCATCGGGACAGCTACCTACGAGCAGTACTTC; CDR3: CASRIGTATYEQYF
J: TRBJ1-2; V: TRBV2; D: TRBD1; size: -; DNA: TGTGCCAGCAGACCGGGACAGAACTATGGCTACACCTTC; CDR3: CASRPGQNYGYTF
J: TRBJ1-2; V: TRBV3-1/TRBV3-2; D: TRBD1; size: -; DNA: TGTGCCAGCAGCCAATTTGGAGGACAGGCCGGGGGCTACACCTTC; CDR3: CASSQFGGQAGGYTF
J: TRBJ1-1; V: TRBV2; D: -; size: -; DNA: TGTGCCAGCAGCAGCGGTCCGGGGGGCGCGAACACTGAAGCTTTCTTT; CDR3: CASSSGPGGANTEAFF
J: TRBJ2-2; V: TRBV19; D: TRBD2; size: -; DNA: TGTGCCAGCCACTCGACTAGCGGGGGGACCGGGGAGCTGTTTTTT; CDR3: CASHSTSGGTGELFF